Listed below are T cell receptor beta chains from one sample, sequenced in a study of early T cells in non-severe SARS-CoV-2 infection. Each CDR3 protein is one row after TCRdb ran MiXCR on the 5' RACE reads. The data contain approximately 64,000 distinct CDR3 sequences, 20% of them singletons. Sequencing used whole blood, obtained at baseline. Receptors originate from an adult who was a healthcare worker with PCR-confirmed SARS-CoV-2 infection or an uninfected control (not recorded which). Both conserved end residues are part of each CDR3.

v_call	j_call	cdr3_aa
TRBV7-9	TRBJ1-1	CASSPRGGVAEAFF
TRBV4-1	TRBJ2-7	CASSHTTGRPYEQYF
TRBV3-1	TRBJ1-5	CASSQDPGPQHF
TRBV9	TRBJ2-3	CASSVLRDRDTQYF
TRBV5-1	TRBJ2-3	CASSPDRADTQYF
TRBV19	TRBJ2-7	CASSIMGPGTGVEQYF
TRBV9	TRBJ2-2	CASSITGRPNTGELFF
TRBV29-1	TRBJ1-2	CSVEGQGLSGYTF
TRBV12-3/TRBV12-4	TRBJ1-4	CASSGRTGQREKLFF
TRBV18	TRBJ1-1	CASSPKPPEAFF
TRBV3-1	TRBJ1-1	CASSQWGAGQNTEAFF
TRBV5-5	TRBJ2-3	CAKDRDRGSITDTQYF
TRBV7-9	TRBJ2-7	CASSGEGAGVHYEQYF
TRBV12-3/TRBV12-4	TRBJ1-2	CASSFAAYGYTF
TRBV7-9	TRBJ2-5	CASSLRGTQYF
TRBV5-1	TRBJ1-2	CASSLDRRANYGYTF
TRBV5-4	TRBJ1-1	CASSVGTGNKYTEAFF
TRBV7-9	TRBJ2-7	CASSLVGTGVSYEQYF
TRBV30	TRBJ2-2	CAWKDRGRGTGELFF
TRBV7-8	TRBJ2-1	CASSLAMRVYNEQFF
TRBV18	TRBJ2-7	CASGDRLEQYF
TRBV6-5	TRBJ1-2	CASSSRAHYGYTF
TRBV10-3	TRBJ2-5	CAISEGGLAEKTQYF
TRBV3-1	TRBJ1-2	CASSPSRDRARTNYGYTF
TRBV6-1	TRBJ2-2	CASTRQGNTGELFF